This T cell receptor (beta chain) was obtained from a study of monozygotic twins with inflammatory bowel disease. Findings and limits, study-wide: Immunosuppressive treatment differences may have increased patient repertoire variability.

For this clonotype: What it binds is unknown.

Reanalyzing the 5' RACE reads, TCRdb keeps one entry per CDR3 protein, without DNA. The sample data list approximately 150,000 distinct CDR3 sequences. Donors each contributed one blood sample measuring under 3 ml. CDR3 length equals 12 residues. Germline-derived CDR1 and CDR2 are SGHTA and FQGNSA. Material: blood. This chain connects TRBV7-2 to TRBJ1-6. This clonotype originated in a human donor with ulcerative colitis or Crohn's disease, or a healthy co-twin of an affected twin (not recorded which). The chain's CDR3 is CASSPAIKALHF.